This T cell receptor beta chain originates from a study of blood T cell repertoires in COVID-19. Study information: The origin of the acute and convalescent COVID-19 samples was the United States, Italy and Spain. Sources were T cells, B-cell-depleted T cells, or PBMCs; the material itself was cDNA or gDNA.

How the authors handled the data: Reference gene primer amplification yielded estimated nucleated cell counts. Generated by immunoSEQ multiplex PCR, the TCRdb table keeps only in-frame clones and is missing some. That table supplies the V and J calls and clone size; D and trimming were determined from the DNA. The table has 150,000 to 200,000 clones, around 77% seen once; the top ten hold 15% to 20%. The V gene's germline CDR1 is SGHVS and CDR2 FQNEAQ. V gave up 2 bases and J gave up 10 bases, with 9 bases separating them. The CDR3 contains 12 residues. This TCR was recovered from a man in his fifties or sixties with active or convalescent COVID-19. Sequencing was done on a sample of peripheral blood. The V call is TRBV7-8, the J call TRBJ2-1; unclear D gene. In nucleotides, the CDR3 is TGTGCCAGCAGCTTACGCCCCGGGGAGCAGTTCTTC. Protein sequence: CASSLRPGEQFF.